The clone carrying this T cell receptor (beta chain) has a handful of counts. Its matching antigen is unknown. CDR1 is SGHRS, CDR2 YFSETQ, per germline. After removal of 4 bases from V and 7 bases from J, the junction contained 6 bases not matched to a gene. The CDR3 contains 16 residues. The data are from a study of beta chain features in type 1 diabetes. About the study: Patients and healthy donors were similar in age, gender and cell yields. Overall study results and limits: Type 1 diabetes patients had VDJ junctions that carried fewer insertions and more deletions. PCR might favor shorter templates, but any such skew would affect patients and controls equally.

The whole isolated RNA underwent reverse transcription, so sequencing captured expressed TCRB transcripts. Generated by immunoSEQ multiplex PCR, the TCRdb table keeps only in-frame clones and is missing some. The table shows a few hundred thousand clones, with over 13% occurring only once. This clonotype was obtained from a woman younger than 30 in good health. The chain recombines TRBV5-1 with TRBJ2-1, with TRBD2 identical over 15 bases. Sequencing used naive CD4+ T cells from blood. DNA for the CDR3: TGCGCCAGCAGCGTCCCGGGACTAGCGGGAGGAAATGAGCAGTTCTTC. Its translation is CASSVPGLAGGNEQFF.